The clone carrying this T cell receptor beta chain was seen many times. Its antigen is unknown. This sample is part of a study of blood T cells in healthy people across ages. V was pared by 8 bases and J by 4 bases, with 10 bases of the junction left unmatched. This CDR3 region has 15 residues. Germline V lookup: CDR1 MDHEN, CDR2 SYDVKM. With a J-beta primer mix and a sample-barcoded 5' primer, a second PCR ran about 7 to 11 cycles. TCRdb re-analysed the 5' RACE reads in MiXCR, keeping a single row per CDR3 protein. The sample consists of 900,000 to 950,000 distinct CDR3 sequences, about 27% of them appearing once. Findings and limits, study-wide: Expanded clonotype changes were possibly confounded by unknown donor CMV status.

Total RNA extracted from each sample amounted to at least 6 micrograms. These same data were also listed under a study on T cells of mothers and their children. That work contributes: Sequencing returned over 8 million TCR beta CDR3 reads per mother and about 2.9 million per child.

The chain joins TRBV28 to TRBJ2-3, with TRBD2 identical over 9 bases. The TCR originated in a woman aged 40-49 years in good health. Sequencing was done on a sample of blood. CDR3 region: CASDVSGGYADTQYF. DNA for the CDR3: TGTGCCAGCGACGTCAGCGGGGGGTACGCAGATACGCAGTATTTT.